A selection of T cell receptor beta chains follows, all from one sample in a study of blood T cells in healthy people across ages. TCRdb analysed the 5' RACE reads with MiXCR anew, one entry per CDR3 protein. Among almost 800,000 distinct CDR3 sequences listed, nearly 60% were seen once. The sample comprised blood. All receptors come from a man between 25 and 39 years old in good health. Both conserved end residues are part of each CDR3. D genes are given only for firm matches.

V,J,D,CDR3
TRBV21-1,TRBJ1-1,-,CASSTDRVQEAFF
TRBV20-1,TRBJ2-7,TRBD2,CSARDLGSGRPPYEQYF
TRBV4-2,TRBJ2-1,TRBD2,CASSPPTSGNEQFF
TRBV7-9,TRBJ2-7,-,CASRRGPSAEQYF
TRBV20-1,TRBJ2-3,TRBD2,CSAPLANTDTQYF
TRBV5-6,TRBJ2-5,TRBD2,CASIAGGETQYF
TRBV28,TRBJ1-2,-,CASSLHRPYGYTF
TRBV12-3/TRBV12-4,TRBJ1-2,-,CASTAIQGLGGYTF
TRBV28,-,TRBD1,CASRSGQSIAEQYF
TRBV27,TRBJ2-5,-,CASSFVHQETQYF
TRBV27,TRBJ2-5,TRBD2,CASSLAGGRQETQYF
TRBV5-5,TRBJ2-5,-,CASSLESNQETQYF
TRBV29-1,TRBJ2-5,-,CSVRENSDSLSLTQYF
TRBV20-1,TRBJ2-1,-,CSASGVPAISYNEQFF
TRBV2,TRBJ1-2,-,CASSEDTDYGYTF
TRBV27,TRBJ1-4,-,CASTSRTGKLFF
TRBV4-2,TRBJ1-2,-,CASSPLGAPRESYTF